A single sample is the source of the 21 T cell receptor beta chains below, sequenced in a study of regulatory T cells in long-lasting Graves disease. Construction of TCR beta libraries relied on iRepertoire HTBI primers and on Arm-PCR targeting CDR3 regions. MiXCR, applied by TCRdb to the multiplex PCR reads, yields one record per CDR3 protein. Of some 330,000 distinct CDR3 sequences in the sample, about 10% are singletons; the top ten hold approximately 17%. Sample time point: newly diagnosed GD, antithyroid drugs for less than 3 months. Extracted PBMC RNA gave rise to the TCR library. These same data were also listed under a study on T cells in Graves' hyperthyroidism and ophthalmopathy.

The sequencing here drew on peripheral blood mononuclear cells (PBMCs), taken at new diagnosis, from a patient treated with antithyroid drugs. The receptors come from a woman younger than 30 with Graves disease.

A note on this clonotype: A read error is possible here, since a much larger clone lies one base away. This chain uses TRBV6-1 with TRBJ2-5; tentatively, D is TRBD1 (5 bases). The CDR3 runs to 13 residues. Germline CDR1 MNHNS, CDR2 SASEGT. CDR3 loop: CTSRARDQETQYF. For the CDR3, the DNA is TGTACCAGCAGGGCAAGGGACCAAGAGACCCAGTACTTC.

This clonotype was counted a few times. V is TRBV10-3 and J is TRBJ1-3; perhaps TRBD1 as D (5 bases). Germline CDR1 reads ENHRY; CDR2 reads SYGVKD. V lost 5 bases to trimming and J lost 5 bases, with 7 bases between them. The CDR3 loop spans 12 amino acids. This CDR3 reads CAISPGRNTIYF. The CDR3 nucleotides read TGTGCCATCAGTCCAGGGAGAAACACCATATATTTT.

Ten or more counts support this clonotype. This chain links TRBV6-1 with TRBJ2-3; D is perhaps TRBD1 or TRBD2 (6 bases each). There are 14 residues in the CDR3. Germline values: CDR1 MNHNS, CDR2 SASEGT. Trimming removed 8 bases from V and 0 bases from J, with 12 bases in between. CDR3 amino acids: CASGGPTSTDTQYF. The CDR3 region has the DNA TGTGCCAGCGGGGGGCCCACTAGCACAGATACGCAGTATTTT.

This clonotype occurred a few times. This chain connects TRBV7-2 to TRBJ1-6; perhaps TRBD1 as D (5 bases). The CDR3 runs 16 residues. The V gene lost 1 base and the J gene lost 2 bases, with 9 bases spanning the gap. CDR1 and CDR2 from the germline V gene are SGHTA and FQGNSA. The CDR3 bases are TGTGCCAGCAGCTTAGTGACAGTTACCTATAATTCACCCCTCCACTTT. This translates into CASSLVTVTYNSPLHF.

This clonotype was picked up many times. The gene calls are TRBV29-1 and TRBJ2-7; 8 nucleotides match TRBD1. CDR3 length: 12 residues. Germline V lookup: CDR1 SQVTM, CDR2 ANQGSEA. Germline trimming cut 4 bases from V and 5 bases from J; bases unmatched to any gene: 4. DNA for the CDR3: TGCAGCGTTGTACCAGGGGGCCACGAGCAGTACTTC. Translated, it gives CSVVPGGHEQYF.

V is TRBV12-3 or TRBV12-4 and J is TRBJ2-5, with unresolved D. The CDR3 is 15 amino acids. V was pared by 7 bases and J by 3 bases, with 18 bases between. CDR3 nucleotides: TGTGCCAGCACCAAATCCCTAACTTTGAAAGAGACCCAGTACTTC. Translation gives CASTKSLTLKETQYF.

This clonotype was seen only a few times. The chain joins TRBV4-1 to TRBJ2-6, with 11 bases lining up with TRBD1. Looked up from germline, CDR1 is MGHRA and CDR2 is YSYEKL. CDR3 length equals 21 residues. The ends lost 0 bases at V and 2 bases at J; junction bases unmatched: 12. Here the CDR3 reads CASSQDEGQGVFRTGANVLTF. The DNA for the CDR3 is TGCGCCAGCAGCCAAGATGAGGGACAGGGGGTATTTAGAACTGGGGCCAACGTCCTGACTTTC.

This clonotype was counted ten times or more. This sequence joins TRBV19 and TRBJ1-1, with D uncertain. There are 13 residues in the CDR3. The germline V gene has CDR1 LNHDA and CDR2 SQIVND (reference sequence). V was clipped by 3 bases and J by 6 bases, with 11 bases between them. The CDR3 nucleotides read TGTGCCAGTAGTATGAGGAGGGCTCCTGAAGCTTTCTTT. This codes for CASSMRRAPEAFF.

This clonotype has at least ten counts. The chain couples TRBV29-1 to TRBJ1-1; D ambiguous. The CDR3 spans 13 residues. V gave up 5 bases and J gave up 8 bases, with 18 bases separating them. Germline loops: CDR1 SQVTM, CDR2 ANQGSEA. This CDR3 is CSVSGNSEEEAFF. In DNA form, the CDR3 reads TGCAGCGTTTCGGGGAACTCGGAAGAGGAAGCTTTCTTT.

In DNA form, the CDR3 reads TGTGCCAGTAGTATAGATCACACGACTGAAGAGACCCAGTACTTC. The encoded protein is CASSIDHTTEETQYF. The genes are TRBV19 and TRBJ2-5; D gene uncertain. Trimming left V 0 bases short and J 3 bases short, with 11 bases between. The germline V gene has CDR1 LNHDA and CDR2 SQIVND (reference sequence). The CDR3 spans 15 residues.

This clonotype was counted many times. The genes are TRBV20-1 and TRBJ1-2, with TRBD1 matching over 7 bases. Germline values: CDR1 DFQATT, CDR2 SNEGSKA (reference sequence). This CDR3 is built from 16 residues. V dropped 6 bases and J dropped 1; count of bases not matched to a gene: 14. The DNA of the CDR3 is TGCAGTGCCGACACCTCTGGGACAGCACTTAACTATGGCTACACCTTC. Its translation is CSADTSGTALNYGYTF.

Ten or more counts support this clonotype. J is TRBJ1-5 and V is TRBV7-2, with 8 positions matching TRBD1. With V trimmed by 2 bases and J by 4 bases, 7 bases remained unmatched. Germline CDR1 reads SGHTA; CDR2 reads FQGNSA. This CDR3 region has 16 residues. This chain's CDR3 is CASSLIRTGMNQPQHF. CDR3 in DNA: TGTGCCAGCAGCTTAATTCGGACAGGGATGAATCAGCCCCAGCATTTT.

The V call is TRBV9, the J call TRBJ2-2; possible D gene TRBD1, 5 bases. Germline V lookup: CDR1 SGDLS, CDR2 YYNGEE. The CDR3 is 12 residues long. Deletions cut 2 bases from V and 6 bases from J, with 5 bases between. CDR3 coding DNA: TGTGCCAGCAGCGTGACAGCCGGGGAGCTGTTTTTT. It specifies CASSVTAGELFF. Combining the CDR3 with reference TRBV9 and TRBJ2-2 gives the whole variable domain DSGVTQTPKHLITATGQRVTLRCSPRSGDLSVYWYQQSLDQGLQFLIQYYNGEERAKGNILERFSAQQFPDLHSELNLSSLELGDSALYFCASSVTAGELFFGEGSRLTVL.

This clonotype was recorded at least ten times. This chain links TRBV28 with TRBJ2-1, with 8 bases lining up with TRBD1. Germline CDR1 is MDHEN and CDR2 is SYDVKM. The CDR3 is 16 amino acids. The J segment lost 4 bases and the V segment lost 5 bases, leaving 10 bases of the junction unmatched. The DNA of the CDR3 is TGTGCCAGCAGTCCGAGACCGGGACAGGTATACAATGAGCAGTTCTTC. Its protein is CASSPRPGQVYNEQFF.

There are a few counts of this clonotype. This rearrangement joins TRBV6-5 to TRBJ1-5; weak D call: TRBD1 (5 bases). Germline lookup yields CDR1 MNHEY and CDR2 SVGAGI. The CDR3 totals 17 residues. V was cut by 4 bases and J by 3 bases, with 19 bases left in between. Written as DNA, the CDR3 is TGTGCCAGCAGTTCCCATTCCCGGGGCATCACCAATCAGCCCCAGCATTTT. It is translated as CASSSHSRGITNQPQHF.

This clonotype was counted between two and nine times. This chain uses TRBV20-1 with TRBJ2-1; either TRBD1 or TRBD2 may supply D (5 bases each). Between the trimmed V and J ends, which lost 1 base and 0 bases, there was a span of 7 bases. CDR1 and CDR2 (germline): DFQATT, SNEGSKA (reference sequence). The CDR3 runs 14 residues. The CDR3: CSARGGTSYNEQFF. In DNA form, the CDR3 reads TGCAGTGCTAGAGGGGGGACCTCCTACAATGAGCAGTTCTTC.

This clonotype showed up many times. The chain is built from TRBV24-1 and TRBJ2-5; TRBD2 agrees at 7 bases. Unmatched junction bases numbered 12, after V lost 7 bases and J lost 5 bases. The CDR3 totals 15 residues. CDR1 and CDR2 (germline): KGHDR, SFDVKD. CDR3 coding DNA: TGTGCCACCAGCGTTAAAAGCGGGGTTCGGGAGACCCAGTACTTC. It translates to CATSVKSGVRETQYF.

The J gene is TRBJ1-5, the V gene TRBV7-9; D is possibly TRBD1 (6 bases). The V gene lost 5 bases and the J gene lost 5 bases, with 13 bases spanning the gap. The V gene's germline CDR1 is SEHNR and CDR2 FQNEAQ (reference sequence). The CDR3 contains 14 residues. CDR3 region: CASSRWGGDQPQHF. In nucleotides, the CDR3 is TGTGCCAGCAGCCGATGGGGGGGCGATCAGCCCCAGCATTTT.

The CDR3, as DNA: TGCGCCAGCAGCCAAGGAAGACAGGGAGTAAGGAATGAGCAGTTCTTC. This sequence encodes CASSQGRQGVRNEQFF. The chain has TRBV4-1 and TRBJ2-1, with TRBD1 identical over 7 bases. Germline assignment: CDR1 MGHRA and CDR2 YSYEKL. V shed 1 base, J shed 7 bases, and the junction held 10 bases outside the gene matches. The CDR3 loop spans 16 amino acids.

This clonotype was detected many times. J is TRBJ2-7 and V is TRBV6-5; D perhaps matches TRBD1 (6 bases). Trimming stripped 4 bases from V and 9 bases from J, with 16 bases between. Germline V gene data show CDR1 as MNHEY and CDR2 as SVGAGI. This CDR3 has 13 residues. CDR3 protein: CASSSGQLFGQYV. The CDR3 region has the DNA TGTGCCAGCAGTTCAGGACAGCTATTCGGGCAGTACGTC.

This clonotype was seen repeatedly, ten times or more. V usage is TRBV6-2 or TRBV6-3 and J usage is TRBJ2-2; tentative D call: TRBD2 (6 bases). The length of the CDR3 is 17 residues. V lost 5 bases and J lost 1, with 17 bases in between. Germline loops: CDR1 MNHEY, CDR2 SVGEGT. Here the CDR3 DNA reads TGTGCCAGCAGTCCATCACGGGCGGGGAAGAACACCGGGGAGCTGTTTTTT. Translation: CASSPSRAGKNTGELFF.